The rows below give T cell receptor beta chains drawn from one sample of a study of cytomegalovirus exposure and HLA in healthy donors. The protocol was immunoSEQ multiplex PCR, while the TCRdb copy is restricted to in-frame clones and leaves out a portion. The repertoire includes some 100,000 clones, roughly 85% of them detected once, and approximately 4% sits in the top ten. Sample: PBMCs. All receptors derive from a man aged 30-40 years in good health and CMV-seronegative. Both conserved end residues are part of each CDR3. A D gene is named only where the DNA matches it firmly. Expanded clones get a size class; other rows say once, few or many, or leave the size out.

>.|.|TRBV6-4|TRBJ2-3
CASSDIQGTDTQYF
TGTGCCAGCAGTGACATTCAGGGTACGGATACGCAGTATTTT
>.|.|TRBV7-9|TRBJ1-5
CASSPGNQPQHF
TGTGCCAGCAGCCCGGGGAATCAGCCCCAGCATTTT
>.|.|TRBV14|TRBJ1-6
CASSQDWASPLHF
TGTGCCAGCAGCCAAGATTGGGCTTCACCCCTCCACTTT
>TRBD1|.|TRBV28|TRBJ1-5
CASRWSVTGFLNQPQHF
TGTGCCAGCAGGTGGTCGGTGACAGGGTTTTTGAATCAGCCCCAGCATTTT
>.|once|TRBV7-9|TRBJ2-3
CASSRTAQGQYF
TGTGCCAGCAGCCGAACGGCGCAGGGGCAGTATTTT
>TRBD1|.|TRBV19|TRBJ1-1
CASTLDRTGRTEAFF
TGTGCCAGTACCTTAGATCGGACAGGGAGGACTGAAGCTTTCTTT
>.|.|TRBV12-5|TRBJ2-3
CASGFSRGAVIPDTQYF
TGTGCTAGTGGTTTTAGCCGGGGGGCCGTAATCCCAGATACGCAGTATTTT
>.|.|TRBV4-3|TRBJ2-1
CASSQDPGEASYNEQFF
TGCGCCAGCAGCCAAGACCCCGGCGAGGCTAGCTACAATGAGCAGTTCTTC
>TRBD2|few|TRBV28|TRBJ2-7
CASSLGGVEQYF
TGTGCCAGCAGTTTAGGGGGGGTCGAGCAGTACTTC
>.|.|TRBV28|TRBJ1-2
CASSLPGRGYTF
TGTGCCAGCAGTTTACCGGGTCGGGGCTACACCTTC
>TRBD1|.|TRBV28|TRBJ2-7
CASSLGRDRGYEQYF
TGTGCCAGCAGTTTAGGCCGGGACAGGGGCTACGAGCAGTACTTC
>TRBD1|.|TRBV14|TRBJ1-3
CASSQDPGQYSGNTIYF
TGTGCCAGCAGCCAAGATCCGGGACAGTACTCTGGAAACACCATATATTTT
>.|.|TRBV28|TRBJ2-7
CASSPAGETGYEQYF
TGTGCCAGCAGTCCCGCAGGGGAAACAGGCTACGAGCAGTACTTC
>TRBD1|.|TRBV6-4|TRBJ2-7
CASSARTGDEQYF
TGTGCCAGCAGTGCCAGGACAGGCGACGAGCAGTACTTC
>.|.|TRBV30|TRBJ1-3
CAWSAPTGSGNTIYF
TGTGCCTGGAGCGCCCCAACAGGGTCCGGAAACACCATATATTTT
>.|.|TRBV19|TRBJ1-2
CASRKGLGYGYTF
TGTGCCAGTAGGAAGGGGCTTGGTTATGGCTACACCTTC
>TRBD1|.|TRBV7-3|TRBJ2-2
CASSPRTGGTGELFF
TGTGCCAGCAGCCCCCGGACAGGTGGTACCGGGGAGCTGTTTTTT
>.|.|TRBV6-6|TRBJ1-5
CASSYSITQADQPQHF
TGTGCCAGCAGTTACTCGATCACACAGGCCGATCAGCCCCAGCATTTT
>.|once|TRBV6-1|TRBJ1-4
CASSGGGTTNEKLFF
TGTGCCAGCAGTGGAGGGGGTACAACTAATGAAAAACTGTTTTTT
>TRBD1|.|TRBV4-1|TRBJ2-6
CASSQGRQGLSGEPNVLTF
TGCGCCAGCAGCCAGGGACGACAGGGATTATCGGGTGAGCCCAACGTCCTGACTTTC
>.|.|TRBV19|TRBJ2-5
CASSSGAAGQETQYF
TGTGCCAGTAGTTCGGGAGCGGCGGGCCAAGAGACCCAGTACTTC
>.|.|TRBV30|TRBJ2-3
CAWKTLPTAGADTQYF
TGTGCCTGGAAGACCCTCCCGACGGCAGGGGCAGATACGCAGTATTTT
>.|.|TRBV19|TRBJ2-5
CASSIDTTGTFQETQYF
TGTGCCAGTAGTATAGATACCACCGGGACTTTCCAAGAGACCCAGTACTTC
>TRBD1|.|TRBV5-1|TRBJ2-7
CASSPKDRGRYEQYF
TGCGCCAGCAGCCCTAAAGACAGGGGGCGATACGAGCAGTACTTC
>.|.|TRBV4-2|TRBJ1-4
CASSLTGGVAEKLFF
TGTGCCAGCAGCCTAACCGGGGGGGTTGCTGAAAAACTGTTTTTT
>.|.|TRBV19|TRBJ1-4
CASRMDNRNEKLFF
TGTGCCAGTAGGATGGATAACAGGAATGAAAAACTGTTTTTT
>TRBD1|.|TRBV4-1|TRBJ2-3
CASSQPLIDRGKDTQYF
TGCGCCAGCAGCCAGCCTTTGATAGACAGGGGAAAAGATACGCAGTATTTT
>.|.|TRBV9|TRBJ2-7
CASSVASGAVRDEQYF
TGTGCCAGCAGCGTAGCATCTGGAGCGGTGCGGGACGAGCAGTACTTC
>.|.|TRBV2|TRBJ1-5
CASTGLTGNQPQHF
TGTGCCAGCACAGGCCTGACAGGCAATCAGCCCCAGCATTTT
>.|.|TRBV2|TRBJ1-3
CASSDSSSGNTIYF
TGTGCCAGCAGCGATAGCAGCTCTGGAAACACCATATATTTT
>.|.|TRBV7-9|TRBJ2-3
CASSFFGGASTDTQYF
TGTGCCAGCAGCTTTTTTGGGGGCGCGAGCACAGATACGCAGTATTTT
>TRBD1|.|TRBV4-2|TRBJ1-1
CASSQDAGTGEADTEAFF
TGTGCCAGCAGCCAAGATGCGGGAACAGGGGAAGCCGACACTGAAGCTTTCTTT
>.|.|TRBV29-1|TRBJ2-5
CSVEVPEETQYF
TGCAGCGTTGAAGTTCCCGAAGAGACCCAGTACTTC
>.|few|TRBV9|TRBJ2-3
CASSVGPRDSDTQYF
TGTGCCAGCAGCGTAGGGCCTCGGGATTCAGATACGCAGTATTTT
>TRBD1|few|TRBV4-2|TRBJ2-2
CASSQVVPGGRIGELFF
TGTGCCAGCAGCCAAGTGGTCCCAGGGGGCAGGATCGGGGAGCTGTTTTTT
>TRBD1|few|TRBV5-1|TRBJ2-7
CASSLEDRAYEQYF
TGCGCCAGCAGCTTAGAGGACAGGGCCTACGAGCAGTACTTC
>.|.|TRBV6-5|TRBJ2-1
CASKRAESEQFF
TGTGCCAGCAAAAGAGCTGAGAGTGAGCAGTTCTTC
>.|.|TRBV2|TRBJ1-2
CASRTLDNYGYTF
TGTGCCAGCAGGACTCTAGATAACTATGGCTACACCTTC
>TRBD1|.|TRBV10-3|TRBJ2-3
CAISEILGTGGKTSTDTQYF
TGTGCCATCAGTGAAATTCTGGGGACAGGGGGTAAGACTAGCACAGATACGCAGTATTTT
>TRBD1|.|TRBV30|TRBJ1-2
CAANNPGQGTGYTF
TGTGCCGCGAATAACCCCGGACAGGGTACGGGCTACACCTTC
>.|.|TRBV9|TRBJ2-5
CASSVEEGNYQETQYF
TGTGCCAGCAGCGTAGAGGAGGGAAACTATCAAGAGACCCAGTACTTC
>.|.|TRBV5-8|TRBJ1-2
CASRPVGGDYGYTF
TGTGCCAGCCGTCCGGTTGGGGGCGACTATGGCTACACCTTC
>.|.|TRBV5-1|TRBJ2-3
CASYRDTSTDTQYF
TGCGCCAGCTACCGGGACACAAGCACAGATACGCAGTATTTT
>TRBD2|.|TRBV7-9|TRBJ2-3
CASSSTAGGHSTDTQYF
TGTGCCAGCAGCTCCACCGCGGGGGGGCACAGCACAGATACGCAGTATTTT
>.|.|TRBV5-1|TRBJ1-1
CASSIAGRAEAFF
TGCGCCAGCAGCATCGCAGGGAGGGCTGAAGCTTTCTTT
>TRBD2|.|TRBV18|TRBJ2-7
CASSSTAGGPGEQYF
TGTGCCAGCTCTTCCACAGCGGGAGGGCCGGGGGAGCAGTACTTC
>.|.|TRBV6-1|TRBJ2-7
CASSESQGLEQYF
TGTGCCAGCAGTGAATCCCAGGGTCTGGAGCAGTACTTC
>TRBD1|.|TRBV9|TRBJ2-5
CASSMGQGWETQYF
TGTGCCAGCAGCATGGGACAGGGGTGGGAGACCCAGTACTTC
>.|.|TRBV7-3|TRBJ1-1
CASSLNSGDTEAFF
TGTGCCAGCAGCTTAAATTCCGGGGACACTGAAGCTTTCTTT
>TRBD1|.|TRBV5-6|TRBJ2-5
CASSKRVGTEIQETQYF
TGTGCCAGCAGCAAAAGGGTCGGGACAGAAATTCAAGAGACCCAGTACTTC